The clone carrying this TCR beta chain showed up many times. The data were taken from a study of regulatory T cells in long-lasting Graves disease. Libraries of TCR beta came from iRepertoire HTBI primers plus Arm-PCR of CDR3 regions. MiXCR, run by TCRdb on the multiplex PCR reads, gives a single entry per CDR3 protein. The repertoire holds almost 450,000 distinct CDR3 sequences, with approximately 16% as singletons. Germline CDR1 reads MDHEN; CDR2 reads SYDVKM. The CDR3 length is 17 residues. V was cut by 5 bases and J by 6 bases, with 22 bases left in between. Specified time point: newly diagnosed GD, antithyroid drugs for less than 3 months. PBMCs were the source of the RNA used for TCR sequencing. The same sample was also used in a study of T cells in Graves' hyperthyroidism and ophthalmopathy. That report notes: With a duration under 2 months, the hyperthyroidism was newly diagnosed in patients aged 18 to 65. Most expanded thyroid clonotypes above 0.001 recurred in blood.

V and J are TRBV28 and TRBJ1-4; D remains ambiguous. The sample in question was peripheral blood mononuclear cells (PBMCs), obtained at new diagnosis, from a patient treated with antithyroid drugs. This TCR came from a woman aged 25 to 39 with Graves disease. This CDR3 is CASSPLSGGNTYEKLFF. The CDR3 DNA reads TGTGCCAGCAGTCCCCTAAGTGGAGGGAATACATATGAAAAACTGTTTTTT.